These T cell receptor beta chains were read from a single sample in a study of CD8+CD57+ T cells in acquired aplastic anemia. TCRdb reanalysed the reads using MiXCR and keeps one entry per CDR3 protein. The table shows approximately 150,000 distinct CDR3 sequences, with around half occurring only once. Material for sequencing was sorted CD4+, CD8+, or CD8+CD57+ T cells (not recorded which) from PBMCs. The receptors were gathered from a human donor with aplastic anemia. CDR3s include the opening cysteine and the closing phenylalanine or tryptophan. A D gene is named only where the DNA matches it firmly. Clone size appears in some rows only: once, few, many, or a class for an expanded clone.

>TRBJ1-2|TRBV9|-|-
TGTGCCAGCAGCGTAGGTACAGAGAACTATGGCTACACCTTC
CASSVGTENYGYTF
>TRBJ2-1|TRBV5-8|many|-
TGTGCCAGCAGCTTGGCGCGGCCCAACAATGAGCAGTTCTTC
CASSLARPNNEQFF
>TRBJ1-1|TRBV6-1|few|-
TGTGCCAGCAGCTCCCCCCTACTGGGGTCCACTGAAGCTTTCTTT
CASSSPLLGSTEAFF
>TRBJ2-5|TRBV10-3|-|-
TGTGCCATCAGTGAGTCAGACACGGAAGGGACCCAGTACTTC
CAISESDTEGTQYF
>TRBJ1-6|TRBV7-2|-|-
TGTGCCAGCAGCAGCTATATCGGGGGCAATTCACCCCTCCACTTT
CASSSYIGGNSPLHF
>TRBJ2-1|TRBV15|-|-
TGTGCCACCAGCAGGGGAGAGACAGCTTCCCTTTACAATGAGCAGTTCTTC
CATSRGETASLYNEQFF
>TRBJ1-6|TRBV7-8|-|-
TGCGCCAGCAGTCCCGGGTCGCCCTATAATTCACCCCTCCACTTT
CASSPGSPYNSPLHF
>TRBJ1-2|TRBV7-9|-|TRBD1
TGTGCCAGCAGCTCAACCGGGACAGAAGATGGCTACACCTTC
CASSSTGTEDGYTF
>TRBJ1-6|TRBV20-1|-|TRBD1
TGCAGTGCTAGATACGGGGACAGGGATAATTCACCCCTCCACTTT
CSARYGDRDNSPLHF
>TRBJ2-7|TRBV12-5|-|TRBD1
TGTGCTAGTGGTTCCCAGGGGGCGATCGACGAACAGTACTTC
CASGSQGAIDEQYF
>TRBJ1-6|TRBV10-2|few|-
TGCGCCAGCAGTGCCAGGTGGGGGACAAATTCACCCCTCCACTTT
CASSARWGTNSPLHF
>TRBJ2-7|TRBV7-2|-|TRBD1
TGTGCCAGCAGCTTAGTAAGGGACAGGGGATCCGAGCAGTACTTC
CASSLVRDRGSEQYF
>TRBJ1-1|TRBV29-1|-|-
TGCAGCGGGGGACAGAACACTGAAGCTTTCTTT
CSGGQNTEAFF
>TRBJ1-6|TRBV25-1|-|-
TGTGCCAGCAGTTTGTACTCCTCCTATAATTCACCCCTCCACTTT
CASSLYSSYNSPLHF
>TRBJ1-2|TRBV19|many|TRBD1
TGTGCCAGTAGTATCTCCGGGACAGGGTACGGCTACACCTTC
CASSISGTGYGYTF
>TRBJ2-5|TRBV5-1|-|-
TGCGCCAGCAGCTTGACGTCCGGGGAGACCCAGTACTTC
CASSLTSGETQYF
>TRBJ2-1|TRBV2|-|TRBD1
TGTGCCAGCAGGACAGGGGACAATGAGCAGTTCTTC
CASRTGDNEQFF
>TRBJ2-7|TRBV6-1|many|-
TGTGCCAGCGGGAGTGACAGCAGTGCCCTGCGGGCCTACGAGCAGTACTTC
CASGSDSSALRAYEQYF
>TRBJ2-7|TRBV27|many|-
TGTGCCAGCAGTTTAACCCGTGCCGGGACCCATGTGAGGTACGAGCAGTACTTC
CASSLTRAGTHVRYEQYF
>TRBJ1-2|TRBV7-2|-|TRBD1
TGTGCCAGCAGCCCGGGACAGGGTTTATCTCGGGGCTACACCTTC
CASSPGQGLSRGYTF
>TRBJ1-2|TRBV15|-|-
TGTGCCACCAGCAGAGACAGGGCGACTAACTATGGCTACACCTTC
CATSRDRATNYGYTF
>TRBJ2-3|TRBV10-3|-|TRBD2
TGTGCCATCAGAGCGGGAGGGAGCACAGATACGCAGTATTTT
CAIRAGGSTDTQYF
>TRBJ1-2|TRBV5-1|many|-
TGCGCCAGCAGCTTGGCAGCGGCCTATGGCTACACCTTC
CASSLAAAYGYTF